This record covers a single T cell receptor beta chain. Its antigen is as yet unknown. The data were obtained in a study of T cells in Graves' hyperthyroidism and ophthalmopathy. About the research overall: Peripheral blood specimens were obtained at initial diagnosis, prior to any treatment. General observations from the study: Patients with ophthalmopathy were separated from those with stable hyperthyroidism by a 13 V-J model.

Amplified TCR beta CDR3 regions derived from RNA transcripts. The study used the HTBI primer set for a first-round RT-PCR of the TCR CDR3. TCRdb passed the multiplex PCR reads through MiXCR, listing each CDR3 protein once. Of just under 750,000 distinct CDR3 sequences in the sample, roughly 32% were seen once. Trimming stripped 1 base from V and 7 bases from J, with 17 bases between. The germline V gene has CDR1 SGHTA and CDR2 FQGNSA. The CDR3 runs to 15 residues. Graves' hyperthyroidism is called stable when ophthalmopathy does not progress within 18 months. Sequenced sample: blood. The source is a woman aged 40 to 50 with Graves' hyperthyroidism. The rearrangement uses TRBV7-2 and TRBJ2-7; D is unresolved. The CDR3 coding sequence is TGTGCCAGCAGCTTAGTCCCCCTTTCCACCCAGGAGCAGTACTTC. Its protein is CASSLVPLSTQEQYF.